These 11 T cell receptor beta chains were sequenced from one sample in a study of blood T cell repertoires in COVID-19. Clones were read by immunoSEQ multiplex PCR, and TCRdb kept only the in-frame ones, dropping some. This table has just over 60,000 clones, around 80% appearing once. The sequenced sample was peripheral blood. All receptors come from a man aged 55 to 70 with acute or convalescent COVID-19.

The chain employs TRBV5-5 and TRBJ2-3, with D perhaps TRBD2 (6 bases). Trimming removed 4 bases at V and 2 bases at J, with 14 bases between. The CDR3 is 15 residues long. Per germline, CDR1 SGHKS and CDR2 YYEKEE (reference sequence). The CDR3 loop reads CASSPRERLTDTQYF. In nucleotides, the CDR3 is TGTGCCAGCAGCCCCCGGGAGAGGCTCACAGATACGCAGTATTTT.

The gene calls are TRBV29-1 and TRBJ2-2, with a weak D call TRBD1 (6 bases). The CDR3 is 13 amino acids. V dropped 4 bases and J dropped 2 bases, with 8 bases sitting between them. Per germline, CDR1 SQVTM and CDR2 ANQGSEA. In DNA form, the CDR3 reads TGCAGCGTTGGGGACACCAACACCGGGGAGCTGTTTTTT. Its protein product is CSVGDTNTGELFF.

The rearrangement joins TRBV2 to TRBJ1-6; 8 nucleotides match TRBD1. This CDR3 region has 14 residues. The germline gives CDR1 SNHLY, CDR2 FYNNEI. V was clipped by 4 bases and J by 7 bases; unmatched bases: 3. CDR3 sequence: CASSVGTGNSPLHF. In DNA form, the CDR3 reads TGTGCCAGCAGTGTCGGGACAGGAAATTCACCCCTCCACTTT.

The rearrangement uses TRBV2 and TRBJ2-4; D is unclear. The CDR3 runs to 13 residues. Germline CDR1 reads SNHLY; CDR2 reads FYNNEI. V was trimmed by 7 bases and J by 2 bases, leaving 9 bases between them. The CDR3, as DNA: TGTGCCAGCAAGCTCCTCCCCAAAAACATTCAGTACTTC. Protein: CASKLLPKNIQYF.

The chain links TRBV5-1 to TRBJ1-4; 8 positions agree with TRBD1. Per the germline V gene, CDR1 is SGHRS and CDR2 is YFSETQ. The CDR3 consists of 14 residues. Germline trimming cut 6 bases from V and 4 bases from J; bases unmatched to any gene: 5. CDR3 coding DNA: TGCGCCAGCAAGCCAGACAGGGGTAATGAAAAACTGTTTTTT. Protein product: CASKPDRGNEKLFF.

The V and J genes are TRBV11-1 and TRBJ2-1; the match to TRBD2 covers 10 bases. The CDR3 extends over 15 amino acids. CDR1 SGHAT and CDR2 FQDESV come from the germline V gene (reference sequence). With 5 bases clipped from V and 2 bases from J, the junction kept 3 bases outside the gene matches. For the CDR3, the DNA is TGTGCCAGCAGCCCTAGCGGGAGCGCCTACAATGAGCAGTTCTTC. This sequence encodes CASSPSGSAYNEQFF. Full variable domain (outside the CDR3, taken from reference TRBV11-1 and TRBJ2-1): EAEVAQSPRYKITEKSQAVAFWCDPISGHATLYWYRQILGQGPELLVQFQDESVVDDSQLPKDRFSAERLKGVDSTLKIQPAELGDSAMYLCASSPSGSAYNEQFFGPGTRLTVL.

V and J are TRBV15 and TRBJ2-1, with TRBD1 matching over 9 bases. This CDR3 is 16 amino acids long. Trimming removed 0 bases from V and 6 bases from J; junction bases left unmatched: 6. Germline V lookup: CDR1 LNHNV, CDR2 YYDKDF (reference sequence). CDR3 in amino acids: CATSRDQQGAGNEQFF. The CDR3 region has the DNA TGTGCCACCAGCAGAGATCAACAGGGGGCAGGCAATGAGCAGTTCTTC.

This chain's CDR3 is CASSLGTGPTGELFF. In DNA, the CDR3 is TGTGCCAGCAGTTTAGGGACAGGGCCTACCGGGGAGCTGTTTTTT. This chain joins TRBV28 and TRBJ2-2, with 9 bases matching TRBD1. There are 15 residues in the CDR3. Germline lookup yields CDR1 MDHEN and CDR2 SYDVKM. Losses at the gene ends were 2 bases for V and 5 bases for J; bases not matched to a gene: 3.

The chain has TRBV5-4 and TRBJ2-1; 8 nucleotides line up with TRBD2. CDR3 length: 14 amino acids. Looked up from germline, CDR1 is SGHNT and CDR2 is YYREEE (reference sequence). V lost 4 bases, J lost 6 bases, and 6 bases stayed unmatched. Written as DNA, the CDR3 is TGTGCCAGCAGCCCCGGGACTAGGGCCAATGAGCAGTTCTTC. Translated, it gives CASSPGTRANEQFF.

The gene calls are TRBV4-2 and TRBJ2-3; 10 positions agree with TRBD1. Germline V lookup: CDR1 LGHNA, CDR2 YNFKEQ. V lost 2 bases, J lost 1 base, and 3 bases stayed unmatched. The CDR3 length is 16 residues. The CDR3 DNA is TGTGCCAGCAGCCAACGACAGGGGGCGGGCACAGATACGCAGTATTTT. It is translated as CASSQRQGAGTDTQYF.

This chain links TRBV9 with TRBJ2-1; D not certain. CDR3 length: 12 residues. CDR1 and CDR2 (germline): SGDLS, YYNGEE. Deletions cut 3 bases from V and 3 bases from J, with 4 bases between. CDR3 bases: TGTGCCAGCAGCGAGAGCTACAATGAGCAGTTCTTC. This sequence encodes CASSESYNEQFF.